This T cell receptor beta chain was retrieved from a study of blood T cell repertoires in COVID-19. Study-wide background: Researchers got acute and convalescent COVID-19 samples from the United States, Italy and Spain.

TCRdb keeps only in-frame clones here, not all; method: immunoSEQ multiplex PCR. This table holds 46,000 or so clones, around 85% found once. This CDR3 is 15 amino acids long. The germline V gene encodes CDR1 SNHLY and CDR2 FYNNEI. Trimming took 6 bases from V and 3 from J; bases not matched to a gene: 3. The sample was peripheral blood. The genes are TRBV2 and TRBJ2-2; 11 nucleotides align to TRBD1. The sequence came from a woman older than 75 with COVID-19, enrolled during active disease. CDR3 region: CASSRDRGDTGELFF. The CDR3 nucleotides are TGTGCCAGCAGCCGGGACAGGGGGGACACCGGGGAGCTGTTTTTT.